This entry lists 7 T cell receptor beta chains sequenced from one sample in a study of T-cell reconstitution after alpha-beta-depleted transplantation in children. TCRbeta library preparation incorporated unique molecular identifiers. From the PCR reads, TCRdb called clonotypes with MiXCR, one entry per CDR3 protein. The repertoire holds about 610,000 distinct CDR3 sequences, with more than 9% as singletons. Sequenced material: PBMCs from the stem cell graft donor, taken from the stem cell graft. The source of these receptors is a human donor who donated a stem cell graft to a child with acute myeloid leukemia.

This clonotype has only a few counts. CDR3 region: CSGRRDTQYF. CDR3 bases: TGCAGTGGTAGGCGGGATACGCAGTATTTT. The V and J genes are TRBV29-1 and TRBJ2-3; no clear D gene. This CDR3 has 10 residues. CDR1 is SQVTM and CDR2 is ANQGSEA in the germline V gene.

The J gene is TRBJ2-7, the V gene TRBV28; 7 bases match TRBD1. V lost 5 bases to trimming and J lost 7 bases; unmatched junction nucleotides: 14. Germline V lookup: CDR1 MDHEN, CDR2 SYDVKM. The CDR3 runs to 15 residues. The CDR3 reads CASSNPRQGMTEQYF. The CDR3 bases are TGTGCCAGCAGTAACCCTAGACAGGGCATGACGGAGCAGTACTTC.

V usage is TRBV7-2 and J usage is TRBJ1-1, with D possibly matching TRBD1 (6 bases). V was shortened by 1 base and J by 8 bases, with 11 bases between the two germline ends. The CDR3 is made up of 13 amino acids. From germline, CDR1 is SGHTA and CDR2 FQGNSA. This CDR3 reads CASSLGGGEEAFF. Here the CDR3 DNA reads TGTGCCAGCAGCTTAGGGGGGGGCGAAGAAGCTTTCTTT.

This clonotype turned up a few times. The chain has TRBV30 and TRBJ1-1, with D perhaps matching TRBD1 (6 bases). The ends were cut back, 0 bases at V and 4 bases at J, with 15 bases in the middle. Germline lookup yields CDR1 GTSNPN and CDR2 SVGIG (reference sequence). The CDR3 totals 15 residues. CDR3 sequence: CAWSVTGGGLTEAFF. CDR3 coding DNA: TGTGCCTGGAGTGTAACAGGAGGGGGTCTCACTGAAGCTTTCTTT.

This rearrangement joins TRBV7-2 to TRBJ2-2; possibly TRBD2 for D (6 bases). The germline V gene has CDR1 SGHTA and CDR2 FQGNSA. CDR3 length: 16 amino acids. Trimming stripped 5 bases from V and 4 bases from J, with 17 bases between. CDR3 sequence: CASSPRPLASTGELFF. The CDR3 DNA reads as TGTGCCAGCAGCCCAAGGCCGCTAGCGAGCACCGGGGAGCTGTTTTTT.

This clonotype has more than one count but fewer than ten. V gene TRBV7-2 combines with J gene TRBJ1-6, with D hard to call. CDR3 size: 12 residues. Germline values: CDR1 SGHTA, CDR2 FQGNSA. V gave up 0 bases and J gave up 13 bases, with 7 bases separating them. The CDR3 bases are TGTGCCAGCAGCTTAGCGCAGGTGCCCCTCCACTTT. It yields the protein CASSLAQVPLHF.

At least ten counts were recorded for this clonotype. The chain links TRBV20-1 to TRBJ2-7; weak D call: TRBD1 (5 bases). Germline V gene data show CDR1 as DFQATT and CDR2 as SNEGSKA (reference sequence). Trimming shortened V by 0 bases and J by 3 bases, and 15 bases separated the two germline ends. This CDR3 is 15 amino acids long. CDR3 loop: CSARDLKGHGYEQYF. CDR3 DNA sequence: TGCAGTGCTAGAGATCTCAAGGGGCACGGCTACGAGCAGTACTTC.